Shown below are 24 T cell receptor beta chains from a single sample sequenced in a study of breast tumors, draining lymph nodes, adjacent tissues. Samples came from axillary lymph nodes draining the breast cancer. TCRdb processed the multiplex PCR reads anew with MiXCR; each CDR3 protein has one entry. Here the sample spans approximately 130,000 distinct CDR3 sequences, 21% being singletons. Sequencing input: axillary lymph node tissue. Receptor source: a female donor with breast cancer. Some clones in this sample may be carry-over from other donors' samples.

A note on this clonotype: This may stem from a read error, because a much larger clone lies one nucleotide away. This chain links TRBV4-2 with TRBJ2-1, with 8 positions matching TRBD2. Germline V lookup: CDR1 LGHNA, CDR2 YNFKEQ. The CDR3 runs 15 residues. Here the CDR3 reads CASSLSPAGVDERFF. The CDR3 nucleotides are TGTGCCAGCAGCCTGAGCCCAGCGGGAGTGGATGAGCGGTTCTTC.

This clonotype has ten or more counts. The V call is TRBV14, the J call TRBJ2-1; TRBD1 agrees at 12 bases. Trimming at V came to 4 bases and at J to 10 bases, leaving 5 bases not matched to a gene. The CDR3 length is 14 residues. Germline CDR1 and CDR2: SGHDN and FVKESK. CDR3 sequence: CASSPGTGGWEQFF. The CDR3 nucleotides are TGTGCCAGCAGCCCGGGGACAGGGGGCTGGGAGCAGTTCTTC.

This clonotype was counted many times. The chain joins TRBV12-3 or TRBV12-4 to TRBJ2-7; D not certain. The CDR3 spans 13 residues. Trimming removed 1 base from V and 4 bases from J, with 8 bases in between. CDR3 in DNA: TGTGCCAGCAGTTTAGGGGTCAGTTACGAGCAGTACTTC. Its translation: CASSLGVSYEQYF.

This clonotype was seen many times. This chain uses TRBV20-1 with TRBJ1-5; maybe TRBD1 (6 bases). There are 15 residues in the CDR3. The V and J ends lost 2 bases and 0 bases respectively, with 11 bases between them. The germline V gene has CDR1 DFQATT and CDR2 SNEGSKA (reference sequence). The CDR3 protein is CSARRTADSNQPQHF. The CDR3 bases are TGCAGTGCTAGACGGACAGCGGATAGCAATCAGCCCCAGCATTTT.

Remarks on this clonotype: A much larger clone lies one base from this, so it may be a read error. The chain has TRBV4-2 and TRBJ2-2; possibly TRBD1 or TRBD2 for D (5 bases each). In germline, CDR1 is LGHNA, CDR2 YNFKEQ. The CDR3 extends over 15 amino acids. The CDR3 DNA follows: TGTGCCAGCAGCCAACCGGGACGAAACACCGGGGAGCTGTTGTTT. Its protein product is CASSQPGRNTGELLF.

This clonotype was counted many times. The V call is TRBV5-5, the J call TRBJ2-7, with TRBD2 as a possible D gene (6 bases). The CDR3 sequence is 15 residues long. V lost 0 bases, J lost 2 bases, and 12 bases lay in between. Germline V CDR1 and CDR2: SGHKS, YYEKEE (reference sequence). CDR3 region: CASSLGTGLPYEQYF. The DNA of the CDR3 is TGTGCCAGCAGCTTGGGAACCGGACTACCCTACGAGCAGTACTTC.

Many counts were recorded for this clonotype. The chain joins TRBV10-3 to TRBJ1-2; the D gene is possibly TRBD1 (6 bases). With 0 bases removed from V and 8 bases from J, the gap between germline ends came to 13 bases. Germline CDR1 ENHRY, CDR2 SYGVKD. This CDR3 region has 14 residues. The CDR3 region has the DNA TGTGCCATCAGTGAGTCGCAGGGGTTAGAGGGCTACACCTTC. Protein: CAISESQGLEGYTF.

This clonotype has a count of ten or more. The J gene is TRBJ2-7, the V gene TRBV10-2; TRBD2 matches 7 bases. This CDR3 has 14 residues. Germline CDR1 is WSHSY and CDR2 is SAAADI. V shed 6 bases and J 0 bases; nucleotides not matched to a gene: 5. CDR3 amino acids: CASSLLANSYEQYF. The CDR3 nucleotides are TGCGCCAGCAGCCTACTAGCGAACTCCTACGAGCAGTACTTC.

This clonotype was seen at least ten times. The chain joins TRBV10-3 to TRBJ2-5; weak D call: TRBD1 (6 bases). CDR1 ENHRY and CDR2 SYGVKD come from the germline V gene. CDR3 size: 15 residues. Trimming took off 7 bases at V and 5 bases at J, with 20 bases between the two ends. CDR3 residues: CAIKGTDTGQETQYF. The CDR3 coding sequence is TGTGCCATCAAGGGAACTGATACAGGGCAGGAGACCCAGTACTTC.

This clonotype was recorded at least ten times. At one boundary the junction diverges from the germline segment, which might be a read error. The chain links TRBV7-3 to TRBJ2-2; D uncertain. Germline CDR1 and CDR2: SGHTA and FQGTGA. The CDR3 loop spans 14 amino acids. The CDR3 nucleotides are TGTGCCAGCAGCCTAGGACCGTACACAGGGGAGCTGTTTTTT. It is translated as CASSLGPYTGELFF.

This clonotype showed up many times. J is TRBJ1-2 and V is TRBV11-2; D call uncertain. Germline lookup yields CDR1 SGHAT and CDR2 FQNNGV. V lost 1 base and J 8 bases, leaving 8 bases between the germline ends. This CDR3 contains 12 residues. CDR3 sequence reads: CASSLAPYGYTF. CDR3 nucleotides: TGTGCCAGCAGCTTAGCCCCCTACGGCTACACCTTC.

This clonotype was observed many times. The J gene is TRBJ1-3, the V gene TRBV27; no firm D call. The CDR3 has 14 amino acids. Germline V gene sequence: CDR1 MNHEY, CDR2 SMNVEV (reference sequence). V was shortened by 6 bases and J by 2 bases, with 11 bases between the two germline ends. In DNA form, the CDR3 reads TGTGCCAGCAGGTCCGGTTTACCTGGAAACACCATATATTTT. This codes for CASRSGLPGNTIYF.

This clonotype was recorded at least ten times. V gene TRBV20-1 combines with J gene TRBJ2-3, with TRBD2 as a possible D gene (6 bases). The V gene's germline CDR1 is DFQATT and CDR2 SNEGSKA (reference sequence). V was cut by 8 bases and J by 3 bases, with 21 bases left in between. The CDR3 length is 15 residues. The CDR3 DNA reads TGCAGTCCCCGACCGGGGGAGGTCCCAACAGATACGCAGTATTTT. Its protein is CSPRPGEVPTDTQYF.

To note about this clonotype: A read error may explain this, as a much larger clone is one base away. The chain joins TRBV27 to TRBJ1-4; 7 bases align to TRBD1. This CDR3 is 16 amino acids long. Per the germline V gene, CDR1 is MNHEY and CDR2 is SMNVEV (reference sequence). The chain's CDR3 is CAISLIGTDPGEKLFF. CDR3 sequence (DNA): TGTGCCATCAGTCTGATAGGGACAGATCCTGGTGAAAAACTGTTTTTT.

This rearrangement joins TRBV5-5 to TRBJ1-5; TRBD1 is a possible D gene (6 bases). The CDR3 loop spans 13 amino acids. With 0 bases removed from V and 9 bases from J, the gap between germline ends came to 10 bases. The germline V gene encodes CDR1 SGHKS and CDR2 YYEKEE (reference sequence). CDR3 sequence (DNA): TGTGCCAGCAGCTTGGGGGGGGCTCGGCCCCAGCATTTT. Protein: CASSLGGARPQHF. The full variable domain, with the rest looked up from reference TRBV5-5 and TRBJ1-5, is DAGVTQSPTHLIKTRGQQVTLRCSPISGHKSVSWYQQVLGQGPQFIFQYYEKEERGRGNFPDRFSARQFPNYSSELNVNALLLGDSALYLCASSLGGARPQHFGDGTRLSIL.

In this sample, this clonotype turned up many times. The chain joins TRBV6-4 to TRBJ1-5; 7 bases fit TRBD1. The CDR3 loop spans 15 amino acids. The V gene end was trimmed by 5 bases and the J gene end by 6 bases; junction bases not matched to a gene: 10. Germline loops: CDR1 MRHNA, CDR2 SNTAGT. CDR3 sequence (DNA): TGTGCCAGCAGTTCCGGACAGGTCGTCGGTCAGCCCCAGCATTTT. Residues: CASSSGQVVGQPQHF.

As for this clonotype: This may be a read error: a much more frequent sequence differs by one nucleotide. This rearrangement joins TRBV7-2 to TRBJ2-5; TRBD1 aligns across 7 bases. Germline CDR1 and CDR2: SGHTA and FQGNSA. The CDR3 extends over 13 amino acids. The CDR3 sequence: CACSQTGLETQYF. The CDR3 coding sequence is TGTGCCTGCAGCCAGACAGGGCTAGAGACCCAGTACTTC.

Many counts were recorded for this clonotype. The chain is built from TRBV6-2 or TRBV6-3 and TRBJ2-1, with TRBD2 identical over 9 bases. The germline V gene encodes CDR1 MNHEY and CDR2 SVGEGT. Trimming removed 4 bases from V and 9 bases from J; junction bases left unmatched: 1. The CDR3 is 12 amino acids. CDR3 nucleotide sequence: TGTGCCAGCAGTTCTAGCGGGATTGAGCAGTTCTTC. The encoded protein is CASSSSGIEQFF.

Many counts were recorded for this clonotype. The rearrangement uses TRBV5-4 and TRBJ2-3; maybe TRBD1 (6 bases). Per the germline V gene, CDR1 is SGHNT and CDR2 is YYREEE (reference sequence). V lost 0 bases and J 1 base, leaving 9 bases between the germline ends. CDR3 length equals 15 residues. CDR3 in amino acids: CASSLGAGGTDTQYF. The CDR3 DNA reads TGTGCCAGCAGCTTGGGTGCAGGGGGCACAGATACGCAGTATTTT.

Turning to this clonotype: A much larger clone differs from this one at a single base, so this may be a read error. V is TRBV15 and J is TRBJ2-1, with 7 bases fitting TRBD2. V shed 3 bases, J shed 0 bases, and the junction held 11 bases outside the gene matches. This CDR3 comprises 18 residues. In germline, CDR1 is LNHNV, CDR2 YYDKDF (reference sequence). This CDR3 is CATSRGGSRSDSYNEQFF. The CDR3 nucleotides are TGTGCCACCAGCAGGGGGGGGAGTCGCTCCGACTCCTACAATGAGCAGTTCTTC.

To note about this clonotype: This could be a read error, since a much larger clone is one nucleotide away. The chain links TRBV10-3 to TRBJ2-1; 8 bases are a match to TRBD2. This CDR3 has 14 amino acids. Germline lookup yields CDR1 ENHRY and CDR2 SYGVKD. V lost 11 bases, J lost 10 bases, and 16 bases stayed unmatched. The CDR3 protein is CAVNEVAGRGEQFF. CDR3 nucleotides: TGTGCCGTCAATGAAGTAGCGGGAAGAGGAGAGCAGTTCTTC.

In this sample, this clonotype turned up many times. The chain has TRBV28 and TRBJ2-7, with D perhaps matching TRBD1 or TRBD2 (5 bases each). The V gene lost 6 bases and the J gene lost 2 bases, with 14 bases spanning the gap. Germline V CDR1 and CDR2: MDHEN, SYDVKM. The CDR3 is 14 residues long. In DNA form, the CDR3 reads TGTGCCAGCAGAATCCGGGGCAGAACCTACGAGCAGTACTTC. This codes for CASRIRGRTYEQYF.

About this clonotype: Since a much larger clone is just one base distant, this may be a read error. V and J are TRBV6-6 and TRBJ2-7, with no clear D. This CDR3 has 14 residues. The germline gives CDR1 MNHNY, CDR2 SVGAGI (reference sequence). V lost 4 bases and J lost 3, with 13 bases in between. The CDR3 region has the DNA TGTGCCAGCAGTTGTGCCACTATCAACTACGAGCAGTACTTC. Its translation is CASSCATINYEQYF.

The chain employs TRBV2 and TRBJ1-5; 10 nucleotides line up with TRBD1. Per the germline V gene, CDR1 is SNHLY and CDR2 is FYNNEI. The CDR3 runs to 14 residues. Trimming at V came to 8 bases and at J to 9 bases, leaving 10 bases not matched to a gene. CDR3 bases: TGTGCCAGCTGCGCGACAGGGGGCAGTCGGCCCCAGCATTTT. Its translation is CASCATGGSRPQHF.